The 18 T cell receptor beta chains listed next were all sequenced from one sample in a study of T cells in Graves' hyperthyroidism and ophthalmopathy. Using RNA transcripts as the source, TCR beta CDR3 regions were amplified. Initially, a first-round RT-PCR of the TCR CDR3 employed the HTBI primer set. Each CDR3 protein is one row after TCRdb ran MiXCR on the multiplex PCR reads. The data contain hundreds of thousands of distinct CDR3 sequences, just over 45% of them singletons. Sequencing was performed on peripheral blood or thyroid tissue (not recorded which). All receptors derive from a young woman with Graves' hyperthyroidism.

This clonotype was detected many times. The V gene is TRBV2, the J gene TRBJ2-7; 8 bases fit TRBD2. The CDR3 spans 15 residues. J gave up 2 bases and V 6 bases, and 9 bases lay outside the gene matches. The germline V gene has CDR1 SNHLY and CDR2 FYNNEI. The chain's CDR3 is CASRELAVKTYEQYF. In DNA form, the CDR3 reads TGTGCCAGCAGGGAACTAGCGGTTAAGACCTACGAGCAGTACTTC.

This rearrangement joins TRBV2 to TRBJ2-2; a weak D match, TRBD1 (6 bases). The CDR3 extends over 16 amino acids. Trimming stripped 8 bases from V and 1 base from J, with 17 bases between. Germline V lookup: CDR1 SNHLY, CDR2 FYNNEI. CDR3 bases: TGTGCCAGCTCACCACCAGGGACACAGAACACCGGGGAGCTGTTTTTT. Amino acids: CASSPPGTQNTGELFF.

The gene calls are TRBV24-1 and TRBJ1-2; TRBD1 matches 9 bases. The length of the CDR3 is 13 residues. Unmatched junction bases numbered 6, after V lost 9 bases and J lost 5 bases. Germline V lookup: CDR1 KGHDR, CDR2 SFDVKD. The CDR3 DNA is TGTGCCACCTCCCCGGGACAGGGATATGGCTACACCTTC. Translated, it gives CATSPGQGYGYTF.

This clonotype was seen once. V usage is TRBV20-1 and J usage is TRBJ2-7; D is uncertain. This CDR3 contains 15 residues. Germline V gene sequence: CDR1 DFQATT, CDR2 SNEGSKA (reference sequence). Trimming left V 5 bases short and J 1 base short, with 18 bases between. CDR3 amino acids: CSAAEQEFWSYEQYF. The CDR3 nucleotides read TGCAGTGCTGCCGAGCAGGAGTTTTGGTCCTACGAGCAGTACTTC.

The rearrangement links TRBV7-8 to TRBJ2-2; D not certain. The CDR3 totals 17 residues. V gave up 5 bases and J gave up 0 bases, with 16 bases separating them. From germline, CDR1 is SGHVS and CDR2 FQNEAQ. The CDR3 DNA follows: TGTGCCAGCAGCCAGGAACCGGGCCAGCCGAACACCGGGGAGCTGTTTTTT. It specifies CASSQEPGQPNTGELFF. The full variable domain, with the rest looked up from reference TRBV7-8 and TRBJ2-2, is GAGVSQSPRYKVAKRGQDVALRCDPISGHVSLFWYQQALGQGPEFLTYFQNEAQLDKSGLPSDRFFAERPEGSVSTLKIQRTQQEDSAVYLCASSQEPGQPNTGELFFGEGSRLTVL.

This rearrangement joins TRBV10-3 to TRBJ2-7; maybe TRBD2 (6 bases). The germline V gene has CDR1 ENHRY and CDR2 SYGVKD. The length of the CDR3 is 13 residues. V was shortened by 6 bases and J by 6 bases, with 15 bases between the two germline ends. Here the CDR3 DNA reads TGTGCCATCAGGAACAGGTACGGGGGCGAGCAGTACTTC. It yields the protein CAIRNRYGGEQYF.

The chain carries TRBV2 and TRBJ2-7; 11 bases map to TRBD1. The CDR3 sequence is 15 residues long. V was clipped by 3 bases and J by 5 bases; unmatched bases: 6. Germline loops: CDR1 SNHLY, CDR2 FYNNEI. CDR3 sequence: CASSDRTGGIDEQYF. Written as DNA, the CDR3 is TGTGCCAGCAGTGATAGGACAGGGGGCATCGACGAGCAGTACTTC. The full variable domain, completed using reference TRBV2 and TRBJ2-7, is EPEVTQTPSHQVTQMGQEVILRCVPISNHLYFYWYRQILGQKVEFLVSFYNNEISEKSEIFDDQFSVERPDGSNFTLKIRSTKLEDSAMYFCASSDRTGGIDEQYFGPGTRLTVT.

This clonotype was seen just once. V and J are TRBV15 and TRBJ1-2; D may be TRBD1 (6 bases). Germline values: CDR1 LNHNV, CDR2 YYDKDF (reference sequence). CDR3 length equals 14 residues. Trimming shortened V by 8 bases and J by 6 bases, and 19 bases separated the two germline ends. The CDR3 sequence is CATAGPGRGDGYTF. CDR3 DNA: TGTGCCACCGCCGGACCCGGCAGGGGAGATGGCTACACCTTC.

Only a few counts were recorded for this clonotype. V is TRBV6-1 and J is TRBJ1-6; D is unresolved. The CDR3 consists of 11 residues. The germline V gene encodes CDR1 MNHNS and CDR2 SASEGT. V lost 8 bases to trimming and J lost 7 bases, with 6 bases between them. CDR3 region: CASGHNSPLHF. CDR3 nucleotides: TGTGCCAGCGGCCACAATTCACCCCTCCACTTT.

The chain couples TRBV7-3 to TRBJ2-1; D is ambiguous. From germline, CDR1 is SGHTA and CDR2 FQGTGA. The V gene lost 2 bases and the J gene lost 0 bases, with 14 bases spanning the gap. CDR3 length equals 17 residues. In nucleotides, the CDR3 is TGTGCCAGCAGCTTAGGTCGTGGGCGGAGCTCCTACAATGAGCAGTTCTTC. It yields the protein CASSLGRGRSSYNEQFF. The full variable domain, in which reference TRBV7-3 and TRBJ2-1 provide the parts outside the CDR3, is GAGVSQTPSNKVTEKGKYVELRCDPISGHTALYWYRQSLGQGPEFLIYFQGTGAADDSGLPNDRFFAVRPEGSVSTLKIQRTERGDSAVYLCASSLGRGRSSYNEQFFGPGTRLTVL.

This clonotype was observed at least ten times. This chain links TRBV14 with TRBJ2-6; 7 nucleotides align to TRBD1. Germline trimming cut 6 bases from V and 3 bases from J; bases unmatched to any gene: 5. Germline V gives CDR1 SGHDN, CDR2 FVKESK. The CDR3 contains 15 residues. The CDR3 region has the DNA TGTGCCAGCAGACCGACAGGGATTGGGGCCAACGTCCTGACTTTC. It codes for CASRPTGIGANVLTF.

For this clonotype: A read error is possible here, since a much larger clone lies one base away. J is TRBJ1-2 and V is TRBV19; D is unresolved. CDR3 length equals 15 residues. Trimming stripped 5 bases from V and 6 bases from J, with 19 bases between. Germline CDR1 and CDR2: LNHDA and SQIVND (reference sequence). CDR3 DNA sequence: TGTGCCAGTAGTCCAGTAGCACTTGAGAGCGATGGCTACACCTTC. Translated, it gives CASSPVALESDGYTF.

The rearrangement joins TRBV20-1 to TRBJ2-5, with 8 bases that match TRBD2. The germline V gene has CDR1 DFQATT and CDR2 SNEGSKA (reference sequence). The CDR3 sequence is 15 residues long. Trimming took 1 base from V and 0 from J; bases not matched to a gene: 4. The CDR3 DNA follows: TGCAGTGCTAGAGGTAGCGGGATCAACCAAGAGACCCAGTACTTC. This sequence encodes CSARGSGINQETQYF.

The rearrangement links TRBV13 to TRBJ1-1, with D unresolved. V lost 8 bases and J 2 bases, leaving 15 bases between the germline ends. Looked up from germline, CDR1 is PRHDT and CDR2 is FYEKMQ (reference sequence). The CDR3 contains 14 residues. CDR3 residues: CASQPLGKNTEAFF. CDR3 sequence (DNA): TGTGCCAGCCAACCTCTGGGCAAAAACACTGAAGCTTTCTTT.

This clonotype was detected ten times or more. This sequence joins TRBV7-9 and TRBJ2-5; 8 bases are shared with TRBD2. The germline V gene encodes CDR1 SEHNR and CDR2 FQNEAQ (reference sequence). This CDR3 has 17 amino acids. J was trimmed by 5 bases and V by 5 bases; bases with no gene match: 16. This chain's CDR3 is CASSRLLTSGRRETQYF. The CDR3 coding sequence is TGTGCCAGCAGCCGCCTACTCACTAGCGGCCGAAGGGAGACCCAGTACTTC.

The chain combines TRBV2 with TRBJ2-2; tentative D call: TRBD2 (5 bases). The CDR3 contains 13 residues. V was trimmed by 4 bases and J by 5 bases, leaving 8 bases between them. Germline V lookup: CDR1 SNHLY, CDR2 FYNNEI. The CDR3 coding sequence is TGTGCCAGCAGTGGAGGGAGAACCGGGGAGCTGTTTTTT. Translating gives CASSGGRTGELFF.

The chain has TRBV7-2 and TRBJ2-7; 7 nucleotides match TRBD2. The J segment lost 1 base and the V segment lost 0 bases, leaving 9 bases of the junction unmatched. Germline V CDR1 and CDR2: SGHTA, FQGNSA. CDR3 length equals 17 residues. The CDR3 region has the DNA TGTGCCAGCAGCTTAGCGGGAGGGCCAGGTAGGTCCTACGAGCAGTACTTC. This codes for CASSLAGGPGRSYEQYF.

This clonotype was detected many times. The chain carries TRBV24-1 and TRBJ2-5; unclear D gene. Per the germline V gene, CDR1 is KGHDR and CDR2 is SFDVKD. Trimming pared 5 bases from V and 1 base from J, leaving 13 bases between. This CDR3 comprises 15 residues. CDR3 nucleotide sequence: TGTGCCACCAGTGGACCGCTTGACCTCCAAGAGACCCAGTACTTC. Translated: CATSGPLDLQETQYF.